The 2 T cell receptor beta chains in this list originate from one sample, sequenced in a study of a mutant IDH1 vaccine in newly diagnosed glioma (dated by TCRdb to about 2021). The sample's time point label is to be understood as: baseline, week 1 (first vaccination visit). The label giving this sample's treatment or condition can be read as: pre-vaccination baseline after standard-of-care therapy. The library relied on the immunoSEQ multiplex PCR assay. TCRdb provides this immuneACCESS table in a form limited to in-frame rearrangements. Some clones are lacking; in checked studies, under half of them reflect an unresolved V gene, and why the rest are absent is not known. The sample table records about 88,000 clones; over 75% of these occur just once. The ten largest clones capture 5% to 5.5% of the sample. The sequencing here drew on PBMCs, taken from a glioma patient treated with radiotherapy, temozolomide or both. The receptors were sampled from a man aged 40-50 years with glioma. Some clones in this sample may be carry-over from other donors' samples.

The chain couples TRBV5-1 to TRBJ2-1, with 9 bases lining up with TRBD1. The CDR3 length is 15 residues. Looked up from germline, CDR1 is SGHRS and CDR2 is YFSETQ. The V gene end was trimmed by 0 bases and the J gene end by 8 bases; junction bases not matched to a gene: 6. Written as DNA, the CDR3 is TGCGCCAGCAGCTTGGGAGGACAGGGGAGGGATGAGCAGTTCTTC. This gives the protein CASSLGGQGRDEQFF.

The chain combines TRBV4-1 with TRBJ2-1; D may be TRBD2 (7 bases). V dropped 4 bases and J dropped 4 bases, with 17 bases sitting between them. Per the germline V gene, CDR1 is MGHRA and CDR2 is YSYEKL. The CDR3 length is 16 residues. The chain's CDR3 is CASSPVGGAGYNEQFF. The CDR3 DNA follows: TGCGCCAGCAGCCCGGTGGGGGGGGCGGGGTACAATGAGCAGTTCTTC.